This TCR beta chain was sequenced during a study of blood T cell repertoires in COVID-19. Methods used by the authors: Using reference gene primer amplification, nucleated cell counts were estimated. Produced via immunoSEQ multiplex PCR; TCRdb's table is partial and in-frame only. Clone size and the V and J calls come from that table; the DNA yielded D and trimming. Of 150,000 to 200,000 clones detected, roughly 80% appear once; the ten largest clones hold around 5.4%. The germline CDR1 and CDR2 sequences are KGHDR and SFDVKD. This CDR3 has 16 amino acids. Trimming at V came to 4 bases and at J to 5 bases, leaving 11 bases not matched to a gene.

V usage is TRBV24-1 and J usage is TRBJ2-3, with 7 bases aligning to TRBD1. This TCR derives from a middle-aged woman with COVID-19, enrolled during active disease. The sequencing sample was made of peripheral blood. CDR3 DNA sequence: TGTGCCACCAGTGACGCCCAGGGACAGCTCGAAGATACGCAGTATTTT. Translation gives CATSDAQGQLEDTQYF.